This TCR beta chain was captured in a study of blood T cell repertoires in COVID-19. Background on the study: Whether acute or convalescent, the COVID-19 samples came from the United States, Italy and Spain. Sources were T cells, B-cell-depleted T cells, or PBMCs; the material itself was cDNA or gDNA.

Methods used by the authors: Cell counts per sample came from amplifying reference gene primers. Clones were read by immunoSEQ multiplex PCR, and TCRdb kept only the in-frame ones, dropping some. V and J calls and clone size are given by that table; D and trimming were obtained from the DNA. The profile covers about 64,000 clones, with around 90% appearing a single time and less than 55% taken by the ten largest. Patients in Seattle were enrolled during active infection, then followed longitudinally. Germline V gene lookup returns CDR1 MNHNS and CDR2 SASEGT. The CDR3 loop spans 16 amino acids. J lost 5 bases, V lost 2 bases, and 5 bases had no gene match.

This chain uses TRBV6-1 with TRBJ1-5, with 11 positions matching TRBD1. The sequence was collected from a woman aged 60-75 years with COVID-19, enrolled during active disease. The specimen sequenced was peripheral blood. The CDR3 here is CASSELGTGGDQPQHF. DNA of the CDR3: TGTGCCAGCAGTGAATTAGGGACAGGGGGAGATCAGCCCCAGCATTTT.